The 25 T cell receptor beta chains below were found in one sample sequenced in a study of T cell responses to AZD1222 COVID-19 vaccine. Using immunoSEQ multiplex PCR, the repertoire was profiled, and TCRdb retains in-frame clones only, with some absent. The data hold fewer than 130,000 clones, with around 90% observed a single time. Here the sequenced sample was peripheral blood, taken 28 days after the second AZD1222 dose. Receptors were obtained from an adult who received the AZD1222 COVID-19 vaccine.

In its sample, this clone was seen once. The gene calls are TRBV27 and TRBJ1-1; no definite D call. Trimming stripped 10 bases from V and 1 base from J, with 19 bases between. CDR3 length: 15 amino acids. Per germline, CDR1 MNHEY and CDR2 SMNVEV (reference sequence). CDR3: CATRPLGSTNTEAFF. The CDR3 DNA is TGTGCCACCCGTCCTTTGGGCTCGACGAACACTGAAGCTTTCTTT.

This clone has more than one count but fewer than ten. The J gene is TRBJ2-5, the V gene TRBV18; TRBD1 might be the D (5 bases). The CDR3 contains 14 residues. The V gene lost 3 bases and the J gene lost 5 bases, with 13 bases spanning the gap. Germline CDR1 is KGHSH and CDR2 is LQKENI. The CDR3 region is CASSPGRVGETQYF. CDR3 nucleotide sequence: TGTGCCAGCTCACCGGGCAGGGTGGGCGAGACCCAGTACTTC.

The chain uses TRBV5-5 and TRBJ1-1; D possibly corresponds to TRBD1 (5 bases). This CDR3 comprises 18 residues. The germline V gene has CDR1 SGHKS and CDR2 YYEKEE (reference sequence). V was shortened by 1 base and J by 1 base, with 20 bases between the two germline ends. The CDR3 here is CASSLNGGSQTGNTEAFF. CDR3 coding DNA: TGTGCCAGCAGCTTGAACGGGGGGTCACAAACGGGGAACACTGAAGCTTTCTTT.

The chain employs TRBV4-2 and TRBJ2-1, with TRBD2 matching over 7 bases. This CDR3 region has 15 residues. The V and J ends lost 4 bases and 5 bases, in that order; junction bases with no gene match: 8. Germline-derived CDR1 and CDR2 are LGHNA and YNFKEQ. CDR3 in amino acids: CASSPAALADNEQFF. CDR3 nucleotide sequence: TGTGCCAGCAGCCCCGCGGCGCTAGCGGACAATGAGCAGTTCTTC.

The gene calls are TRBV5-1 and TRBJ2-5; D is possibly TRBD2 (6 bases). In germline, CDR1 is SGHRS, CDR2 YFSETQ. V was shortened by 4 bases and J by 4 bases, with 14 bases between the two germline ends. This CDR3 contains 14 residues. Written as DNA, the CDR3 is TGCGCCAGCAGCCCTGGAGGGACCCGAGAGACCCAGTACTTC. This encodes CASSPGGTRETQYF. The whole variable domain, remainder taken from reference TRBV5-1 and TRBJ2-5, is KAGVTQTPRYLIKTRGQQVTLSCSPISGHRSVSWYQQTPGQGLQFLFEYFSETQRNKGNFPGRFSGRQFSNSRSEMNVSTLELGDSALYLCASSPGGTRETQYFGPGTRLLVL.

The rearrangement joins TRBV21-1 to TRBJ2-1; the D call in the table, TRBD1, was not verified against the DNA. TRBV21-1 is a listed pseudogene. The CDR3 is 16 residues long. Here the CDR3 DNA reads TGTGCCAGCAGCGGCCGGGACATAATTCGGGCAGATGAGCAGTTCTTC. The encoded protein is CASSGRDIIRADEQFF.

J is TRBJ2-2 and V is TRBV7-9, with D unclear. This CDR3 contains 14 residues. Germline V CDR1 and CDR2: SEHNR, FQNEAQ (reference sequence). Trimming removed 5 bases at V and 1 base at J, with 8 bases between. CDR3: CASSRDRNTGELFF. The CDR3 nucleotides read TGTGCCAGCAGCCGAGACCGGAACACCGGGGAGCTGTTTTTT.

The chain is built from TRBV20-1 and TRBJ1-2; possible D gene TRBD1, 5 bases. Germline V gene lookup returns CDR1 DFQATT and CDR2 SNEGSKA (reference sequence). Trimming took 6 bases from V and 8 from J, leaving 10 bases between them. The CDR3 length is 10 residues. The CDR3 nucleotides are TGCAGTGCCAGATGGGGGGGCTACACCTTC. Residues: CSARWGGYTF.

The chain uses TRBV2 and TRBJ2-7; the D gene is possibly TRBD1 (6 bases). V was pared by 3 bases and J by 3 bases, with 9 bases between. Germline loops: CDR1 SNHLY, CDR2 FYNNEI. The CDR3 loop spans 13 amino acids. DNA for the CDR3: TGTGCCAGCAGTGACAGGGGCTTCTACGAGCAGTACTTC. Amino acid sequence: CASSDRGFYEQYF.

J is TRBJ2-7 and V is TRBV5-6; D is uncertain. The V and J ends lost 0 bases and 2 bases respectively, with 9 bases between them. The germline gives CDR1 SGHDT, CDR2 YYEEEE. CDR3 length: 14 residues. The CDR3 coding sequence is TGTGCCAGCAGCTTGGTGGCCAAGACCTACGAGCAGTACTTC. Protein product: CASSLVAKTYEQYF.

The chain joins TRBV28 to TRBJ1-2; 9 bases agree with TRBD1. Germline V gene sequence: CDR1 MDHEN, CDR2 SYDVKM. The ends lost 7 bases at V and 7 bases at J; junction bases unmatched: 10. There are 14 residues in the CDR3. The CDR3 DNA reads TGTGCCAGCATTCCCCGGGACAGGGTTGTTGGCTACACCTTC. It is translated as CASIPRDRVVGYTF.

The gene calls are TRBV27 and TRBJ1-2; D not certain. The V gene's germline CDR1 is MNHEY and CDR2 SMNVEV (reference sequence). The length of the CDR3 is 18 residues. Trimming cost V 2 bases and J 6 bases, with 25 bases left between them. CDR3 residues: CASSLNKEGMGSWDGYTF. The CDR3 DNA is TGTGCCAGCAGTTTAAATAAGGAAGGTATGGGGAGTTGGGATGGCTACACCTTC.

V gene TRBV5-5 combines with J gene TRBJ2-3; D gene ambiguous. CDR3 length: 17 amino acids. V was shortened by 3 bases and J by 0 bases, with 17 bases between the two germline ends. Germline CDR1 SGHKS, CDR2 YYEKEE (reference sequence). In DNA, the CDR3 is TGTGCCAGCAGCTCAGCCCACTACCTTACTAGCACAGATACGCAGTATTTT. Its protein is CASSSAHYLTSTDTQYF.

This clone was seen once. The V call is TRBV5-8, the J call TRBJ1-5, with D possibly matching TRBD1 (5 bases). The CDR3 consists of 18 residues. Deletions cut 0 bases from V and 2 bases from J, with 18 bases between. Germline V lookup: CDR1 SGHTS, CDR2 YDEGEE. DNA of the CDR3: TGTGCCAGCAGCTTGGCCGCAGGGAGTTGGATTGGCAATCAGCCCCAGCATTTT. Protein sequence: CASSLAAGSWIGNQPQHF.

This clone showed up just once. The V call is TRBV25-1, the J call TRBJ2-6; 7 bases line up with TRBD1. Germline V gene data show CDR1 as MGHDK and CDR2 as SYGVNS. Unmatched junction bases numbered 8, after V lost 3 bases and J lost 0 bases. CDR3 size: 18 residues. CDR3 sequence: CASSDPGQDFSGANVLTF. Written as DNA, the CDR3 is TGTGCCAGCAGTGACCCCGGACAGGATTTCTCTGGGGCCAACGTCCTGACTTTC. The whole variable domain, filled in from reference TRBV25-1 and TRBJ2-6, reads EADIYQTPRYLVIGTGKKITLECSQTMGHDKMYWYQQDPGMELHLIHYSYGVNSTEKGDLSSESTVSRIRTEHFPLTLESARPSHTSQYLCASSDPGQDFSGANVLTFGAGSRLTVL.

This rearrangement joins TRBV11-2 to TRBJ2-7, with D perhaps matching TRBD1 or TRBD2 (8 bases each). Trimming left V 4 bases short and J 2 bases short, with 27 bases between. The germline CDR1 and CDR2 sequences are SGHAT and FQNNGV. This CDR3 has 19 amino acids. Here the CDR3 DNA reads TGTGCCAGCAGCTCCGGGCGGATAGCGGGACAGGACATCCCCTACGAGCAGTACTTC. This codes for CASSSGRIAGQDIPYEQYF.

This clone was recorded only once. J is TRBJ1-1 and V is TRBV28; 8 bases are shared with TRBD1. After removal of 10 bases from V and 1 base from J, the junction contained 5 bases not matched to a gene. Germline V gene lookup returns CDR1 MDHEN and CDR2 SYDVKM. The CDR3 has 13 residues. For the CDR3, the DNA is TGTGCCATCCCTGGACAGGGGAACACTGAAGCTTTCTTT. Its translation: CAIPGQGNTEAFF.

This chain joins TRBV24-1 and TRBJ2-7; D unresolved. The germline gives CDR1 KGHDR, CDR2 SFDVKD. V was trimmed by 2 bases and J by 2 bases, leaving 15 bases between them. The CDR3 spans 16 residues. The CDR3 is CATSDSRAGIPYEQYF. In DNA, the CDR3 is TGTGCCACCAGTGATTCGAGAGCTGGGATTCCCTACGAGCAGTACTTC.

V usage is TRBV5-6 and J usage is TRBJ1-2; D gene uncertain. V was shortened by 6 bases and J by 3 bases, with 15 bases between the two germline ends. CDR3 size: 14 residues. Germline CDR1 and CDR2: SGHDT and YYEEEE. CDR3 nucleotides: TGTGCCAGCACCTACCCCACGCGTGACTATGGCTACACCTTC. Protein: CASTYPTRDYGYTF.

This clone appeared once. This chain links TRBV29-1 with TRBJ1-1, with 8 bases lining up with TRBD1. The CDR3 has 11 residues. With 3 bases clipped from V and 10 bases from J, the junction kept 4 bases outside the gene matches. Per the germline V gene, CDR1 is SQVTM and CDR2 is ANQGSEA. The CDR3 loop is CSVDRGRVAFF. In nucleotides, the CDR3 is TGCAGCGTTGACAGGGGGCGGGTAGCTTTCTTT.

This clone is a singleton in its sample. The V call is TRBV9, the J call TRBJ2-7; a weak D match, TRBD2 (5 bases). CDR3 length: 12 residues. Trimming took 3 bases from V and 4 from J, leaving 8 bases between them. CDR1 is SGDLS and CDR2 is YYNGEE in the germline V gene. CDR3 protein: CASSASGYEQYF. DNA of the CDR3: TGTGCCAGCAGCGCCTCGGGGTACGAGCAGTACTTC. The full variable domain, rest sourced from reference TRBV9 and TRBJ2-7, is DSGVTQTPKHLITATGQRVTLRCSPRSGDLSVYWYQQSLDQGLQFLIQYYNGEERAKGNILERFSAQQFPDLHSELNLSSLELGDSALYFCASSASGYEQYFGPGTRLTVT.

The genes are TRBV30 and TRBJ2-7; D not resolved. Germline V gene data show CDR1 as GTSNPN and CDR2 as SVGIG (reference sequence). Deletions cut 3 bases from V and 1 base from J, with 7 bases between. The length of the CDR3 is 12 residues. The CDR3 DNA is TGTGCCTGGAGGGGTTTTTCCTACGAGCAGTACTTC. Translated, it gives CAWRGFSYEQYF.

This clone was seen a single time. The CDR3, as DNA: TGCAGCGTTTTCACCCGGGACACGAACACCGGGGAGCTGTTTTTT. It translates to CSVFTRDTNTGELFF. The rearrangement uses TRBV29-1 and TRBJ2-2, with D possibly matching TRBD1 (6 bases). Trimming left V 5 bases short and J 0 bases short, with 13 bases between. Germline CDR1 is SQVTM and CDR2 is ANQGSEA. This CDR3 is 15 amino acids long.

The V call is TRBV4-1, the J call TRBJ2-7; perhaps TRBD2 as D (6 bases). The V gene's germline CDR1 is MGHRA and CDR2 YSYEKL. V was trimmed by 1 base and J by 0 bases, leaving 13 bases between them. CDR3 length: 16 amino acids. CDR3 bases: TGCGCCAGCAGCCAAGGGGATGGGGACTTCTCCTACGAGCAGTACTTC. This translates into CASSQGDGDFSYEQYF.

This chain links TRBV12-3 or TRBV12-4 with TRBJ1-2; D is perhaps TRBD1 (5 bases). The V end was cut by 6 bases, the J end by 8 bases, with 13 bases between. This CDR3 spans 12 amino acids. CDR3 sequence: CASSYRFRGYTF. The CDR3 bases are TGTGCCAGCAGCTACAGGTTCCGGGGCTACACCTTC.